This T cell receptor (beta chain) is drawn from a study of cytomegalovirus exposure and HLA in healthy donors. Points from the study as a whole: After further analysis at a later stage, around 17,000 TCR beta sequences were associated with HLA alleles at 0.05 false discovery rate.

PCR amplification relied on 60 Vbeta primers (plus 13 Jbeta primers). Original methodology: About 10 million shared chains were among 65 million to 85 million unique TCR beta chains counted in a later analysis. The assay was immunoSEQ multiplex PCR, and TCRdb's table has in-frame clones only and misses some. V and J calls and clone size follow that table, whereas D and trimming were derived from the DNA. The repertoire holds around 170,000 clones, with more than 70% as singletons. In regard to this clone: Antigen unknown.

With 1 base removed from V and 2 bases from J, the gap between germline ends came to 12 bases. CDR3 size: 15 residues. Germline V gene sequence: CDR1 SGHTS, CDR2 YDEGEE. This chain connects TRBV5-8 to TRBJ2-5, with D perhaps TRBD1 (6 bases). The specimen sequenced was PBMCs. The receptor was isolated from a boy aged 2-15 years in good health and CMV-seronegative. Written as DNA, the CDR3 is TGTGCCAGCAGCTTGTGGCCAGGGGCTCAAGAGACCCAGTACTTC. Encoded protein: CASSLWPGAQETQYF. Together with reference TRBV5-8 and TRBJ2-5, the CDR3 gives the full variable domain: EAGVTQSPTHLIKTRGQQATLRCSPISGHTSVYWYQQALGLGLQFLLWYDEGEERNRGNFPPRFSGRQFPNYSSELNVNALELEDSALYLCASSLWPGAQETQYFGPGTRLLVL.